Below, one T cell receptor beta chain is given with its context. Antigen: not known. The source of the sample is a study of CXCR3-negative and CXCR3-positive naive CD8 T cells. Points from the study as a whole: Memory CD8+ cells showed much lower diversity, while both naive subsets displayed comparably high diversity. From TRB CDR3 properties, TCR strength was inferred; surface CD5 did not differ between naive subsets. Researchers report CXCR3 expression partially decreased after cryopreservation, with fresh PBMCs used in most assays.

The CDR3 has 15 amino acids. Per germline, CDR1 SGHRS and CDR2 YFSETQ. The TRB libraries of cDNA were built by UMI-labeled 5' RACE. TCRdb reprocessed the 5' RACE reads, with one entry per CDR3 protein and no DNA. The sample holds approximately 60,000 distinct CDR3 sequences. This receptor was taken from a human donor in good health. Some clones in this sample may be carry-over from other donors' samples. V is TRBV5-1 and J is TRBJ2-1; TCRdb's D call of TRBD2 is untestable without DNA. The sequenced material came from memory CD8+ T cells from blood. CDR3 loop: CASSALGGRGNEQFF.